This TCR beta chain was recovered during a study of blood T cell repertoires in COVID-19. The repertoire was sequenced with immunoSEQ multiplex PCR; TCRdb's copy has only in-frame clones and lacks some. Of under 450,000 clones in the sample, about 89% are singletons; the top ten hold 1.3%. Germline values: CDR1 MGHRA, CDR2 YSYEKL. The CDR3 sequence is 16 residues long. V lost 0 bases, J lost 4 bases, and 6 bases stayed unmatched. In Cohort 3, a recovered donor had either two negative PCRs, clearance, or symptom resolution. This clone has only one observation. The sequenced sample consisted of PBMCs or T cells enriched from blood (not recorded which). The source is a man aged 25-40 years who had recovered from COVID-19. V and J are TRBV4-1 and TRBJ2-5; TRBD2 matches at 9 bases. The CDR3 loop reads CASSQESGLARETQYF. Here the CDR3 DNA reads TGCGCCAGCAGCCAAGAGTCGGGACTAGCTCGAGAGACCCAGTACTTC.